This T cell receptor beta chain comes out of a study of T cell responses to AZD1222 COVID-19 vaccine. Study findings and constraints: Repertoire sampling happened only post peak T cell response. Spike-specific TCR breadth and depth both grew after two AZD1222 doses.

Turning to this clone: As yet, its antigen is unknown.

The table came from immunoSEQ multiplex PCR; TCRdb's copy has only in-frame clones and leaves some out. The sample has 150,000 to 180,000 clones; more than 85% are singletons. V was clipped by 5 bases and J by 1 base, with 12 bases between them. The germline V gene has CDR1 SGHTA and CDR2 FQGNSA. The length of the CDR3 is 16 residues. The rearrangement joins TRBV7-2 to TRBJ2-6; D is undetermined. This receptor was taken from an adult who had recovered from COVID-19. Sequenced here: peripheral blood, sampled after recovery from COVID-19. The chain's CDR3 is CASSPSAGSGANVLTF. The CDR3 nucleotides are TGTGCCAGCAGCCCGTCAGCTGGATCTGGGGCCAACGTCCTGACTTTC. The full variable domain, rest sourced from reference TRBV7-2 and TRBJ2-6, is GAGVSQSPSNKVTEKGKDVELRCDPISGHTALYWYRQSLGQGLEFLIYFQGNSAPDKSGLPSDRFSAERTGGSVSTLTIQRTQQEDSAVYLCASSPSAGSGANVLTFGAGSRLTVL.